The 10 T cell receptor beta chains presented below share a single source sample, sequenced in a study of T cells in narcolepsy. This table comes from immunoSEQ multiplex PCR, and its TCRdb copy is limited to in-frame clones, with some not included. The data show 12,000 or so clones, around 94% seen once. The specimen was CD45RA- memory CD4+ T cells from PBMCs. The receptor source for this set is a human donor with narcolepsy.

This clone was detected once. The CDR3 DNA reads TGCGCCAGCAGCCGGGAGGGCGGGGCCTACAATGAGCAGTTCTTC. It codes for CASSREGGAYNEQFF. V usage is TRBV5-1 and J usage is TRBJ2-1; TRBD2 matches 8 bases. This CDR3 region has 15 residues. Germline trimming cut 4 bases from V and 2 bases from J; bases unmatched to any gene: 5. The germline V gene encodes CDR1 SGHRS and CDR2 YFSETQ.

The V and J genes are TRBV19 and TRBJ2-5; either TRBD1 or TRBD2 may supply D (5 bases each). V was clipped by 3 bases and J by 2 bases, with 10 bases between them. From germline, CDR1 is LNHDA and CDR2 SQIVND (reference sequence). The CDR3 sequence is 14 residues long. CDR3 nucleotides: TGTGCCAGTAGTATCTTCGGGGCACAAGAGACCCAGTACTTC. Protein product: CASSIFGAQETQYF.

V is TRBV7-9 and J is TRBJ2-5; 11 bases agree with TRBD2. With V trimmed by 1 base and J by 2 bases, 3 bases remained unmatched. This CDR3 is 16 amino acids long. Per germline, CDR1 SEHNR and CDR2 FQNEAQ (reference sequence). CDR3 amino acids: CASSLGGTSGQETQYF. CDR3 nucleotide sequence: TGTGCCAGCAGCTTAGGAGGGACTAGCGGACAAGAGACCCAGTACTTC.

The chain's CDR3 is CASSVEPQQNTEAFF. The CDR3 bases are TGTGCCAGCAGCGTAGAACCACAGCAGAACACTGAAGCTTTCTTT. The chain carries TRBV5-4 and TRBJ1-1; D is undetermined. In germline, CDR1 is SGHNT, CDR2 YYREEE (reference sequence). The V end lost 4 bases, the J end lost 1 base, and 14 bases lay between the germline ends. The CDR3 covers 15 residues.

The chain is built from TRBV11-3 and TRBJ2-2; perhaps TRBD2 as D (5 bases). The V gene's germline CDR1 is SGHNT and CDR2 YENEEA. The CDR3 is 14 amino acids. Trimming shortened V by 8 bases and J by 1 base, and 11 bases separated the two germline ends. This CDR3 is CASSTRGNTGELFF. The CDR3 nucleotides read TGTGCCAGCTCCACTAGAGGGAACACCGGGGAGCTGTTTTTT.

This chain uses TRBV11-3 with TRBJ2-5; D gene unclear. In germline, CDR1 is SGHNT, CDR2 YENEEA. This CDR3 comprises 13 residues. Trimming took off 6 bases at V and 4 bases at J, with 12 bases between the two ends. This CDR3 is CASSLLVGETQYF. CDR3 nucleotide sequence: TGTGCCAGCAGTCTTTTAGTGGGAGAGACCCAGTACTTC.

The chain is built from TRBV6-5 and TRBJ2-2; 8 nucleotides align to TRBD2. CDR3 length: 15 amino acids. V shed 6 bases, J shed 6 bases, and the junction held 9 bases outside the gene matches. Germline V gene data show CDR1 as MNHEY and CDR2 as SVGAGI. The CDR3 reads CASRSLPSGPGELFF. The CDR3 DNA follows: TGTGCCAGCAGATCACTACCTAGCGGGCCCGGGGAGCTGTTTTTT.

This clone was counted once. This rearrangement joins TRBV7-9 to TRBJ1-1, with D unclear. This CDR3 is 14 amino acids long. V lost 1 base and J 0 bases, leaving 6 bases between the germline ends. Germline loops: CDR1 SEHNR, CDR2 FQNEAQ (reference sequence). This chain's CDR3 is CASSLGTVNTEAFF. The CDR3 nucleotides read TGTGCCAGCAGCTTAGGGACGGTGAACACTGAAGCTTTCTTT.

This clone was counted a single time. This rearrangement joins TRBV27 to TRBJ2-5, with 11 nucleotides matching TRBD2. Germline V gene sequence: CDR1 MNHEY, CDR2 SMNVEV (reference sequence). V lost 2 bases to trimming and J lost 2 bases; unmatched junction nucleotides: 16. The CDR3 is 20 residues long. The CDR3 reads CASSLKGLAGGLSGQETQYF. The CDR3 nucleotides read TGTGCCAGCAGTTTAAAGGGCTTAGCGGGAGGGCTTTCGGGACAAGAGACCCAGTACTTC.

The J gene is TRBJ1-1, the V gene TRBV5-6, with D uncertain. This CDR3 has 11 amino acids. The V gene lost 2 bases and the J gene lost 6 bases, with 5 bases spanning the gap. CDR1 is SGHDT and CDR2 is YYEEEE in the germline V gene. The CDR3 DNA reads TGTGCCAGCAGCTTTTTGGCTGAAGCTTTCTTT. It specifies CASSFLAEAFF.